This T cell receptor (beta chain) was documented in a study of graft-versus-host responses after intestinal transplantation. Study overall: Recipients obtained multivisceral, liver-intestinal, or isolated intestinal transplants.

The study, taken as a whole, reports: The study found high graft-versus-host to host-versus-graft clonal ratios in allografts of patients with graft-donor T cell macrochimerism.

As regards this clone: Antigen specificity is unknown.

Sequenced by immunoSEQ multiplex PCR; TCRdb stores in-frame clones only, minus some. The sample carries approximately 88,000 clones, roughly 90% recorded once. CDR1 is SGHTS and CDR2 is YDEGEE in the germline V gene. This CDR3 comprises 15 residues. V shed 4 bases and J 7 bases; nucleotides not matched to a gene: 10. The sequencing used unstimulated CD4+ T cells sorted from spleen or lymph node cells, collected before intestinal transplant. The J gene is TRBJ1-5, the V gene TRBV5-8; 8 bases are a match to TRBD1. This TCR was recovered from a human donor who received an intestinal transplant. The CDR3 sequence is CASSRPDRVSQPQHF. CDR3 sequence (DNA): TGTGCCAGCAGCAGGCCGGACAGGGTCTCGCAGCCCCAGCATTTT.